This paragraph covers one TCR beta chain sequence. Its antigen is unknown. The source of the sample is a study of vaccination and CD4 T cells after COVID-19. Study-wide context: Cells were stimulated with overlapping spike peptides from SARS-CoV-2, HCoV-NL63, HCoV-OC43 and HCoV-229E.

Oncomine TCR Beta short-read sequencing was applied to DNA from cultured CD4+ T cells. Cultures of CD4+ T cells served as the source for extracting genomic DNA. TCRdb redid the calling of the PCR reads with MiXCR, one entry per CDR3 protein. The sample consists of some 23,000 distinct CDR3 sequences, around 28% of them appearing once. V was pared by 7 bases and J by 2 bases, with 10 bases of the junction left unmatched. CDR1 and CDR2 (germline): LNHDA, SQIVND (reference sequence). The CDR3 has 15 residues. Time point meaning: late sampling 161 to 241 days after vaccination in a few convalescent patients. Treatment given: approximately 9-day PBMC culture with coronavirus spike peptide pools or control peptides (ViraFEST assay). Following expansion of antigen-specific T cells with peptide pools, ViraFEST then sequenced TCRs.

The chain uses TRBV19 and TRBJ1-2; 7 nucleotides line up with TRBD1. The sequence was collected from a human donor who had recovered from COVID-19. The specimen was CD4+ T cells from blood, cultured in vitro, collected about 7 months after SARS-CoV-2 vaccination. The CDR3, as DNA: TGTGCCAGTAACCTCTCAGGGGGACGGAACTATGGCTACACCTTC. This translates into CASNLSGGRNYGYTF. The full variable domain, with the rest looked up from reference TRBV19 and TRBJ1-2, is DGGITQSPKYLFRKEGQNVTLSCEQNLNHDAMYWYRQDPGQGLRLIYYSQIVNDFQKGDIAEGYSVSREKKESFPLTVTSAQKNPTAFYLCASNLSGGRNYGYTFGSGTRLTVV.